Listed below are T cell receptor beta chains from one sample, sequenced in a study of blood T cell repertoires in COVID-19. Only in-frame clones appear in the TCRdb table, and some are missing; sequencing was by immunoSEQ multiplex PCR. The profile shows over 150,000 clones, 70% to 85% of them singletons. The sequenced material came from peripheral blood. These receptors were collected from a human donor in a cohort sampled during active COVID-19. CDR3s include the opening cysteine and the closing phenylalanine or tryptophan. Each record gives: V gene, D gene, clone size, J gene, CDR3 protein, CDR3 DNA. D genes are given only for firm matches. The size of a clone is reported for some rows only, either as once, few or many, or as a class for expanded clones.

>TRBV12-3/TRBV12-4|.|.|TRBJ1-6
CASSSVRVIPLHF
TGTGCCAGCAGTTCTGTCAGGGTCATACCCCTCCACTTT
>TRBV27|TRBD2|.|TRBJ2-7
CASSVRAGFHEQYF
TGTGCCAGCAGCGTCCGAGCGGGATTCCACGAGCAGTACTTC
>TRBV19|.|once|TRBJ1-5
CASRTGTQPQHF
TGTGCCAGTAGAACAGGGACTCAGCCCCAGCATTTT
>TRBV19|TRBD1|.|TRBJ1-1
CASSPRQGNTEAFF
TGTGCCAGTAGTCCCCGACAGGGCAACACTGAAGCTTTCTTT
>TRBV28|TRBD2|.|TRBJ2-7
CASSLAGGPYEQYF
TGTGCCAGCAGTCTAGCGGGAGGGCCATACGAGCAGTACTTC
>TRBV28|TRBD2|.|TRBJ2-7
CASSSRLAGVSYEQYF
TGTGCCAGCAGCTCCAGACTAGCGGGGGTCTCCTACGAGCAGTACTTC
>TRBV6-5|TRBD2|.|TRBJ2-7
CASSYSSGSSYEQYF
TGTGCCAGCAGTTACTCTAGCGGGAGCTCCTACGAGCAGTACTTC
>TRBV5-8|TRBD1|.|TRBJ1-1
CASSLTPGQGANTEAFF
TGTGCCAGCAGCTTGACGCCGGGACAGGGAGCGAACACTGAAGCTTTCTTT
>TRBV2|TRBD2|.|TRBJ2-7
CASSALAGGPEQYF
TGTGCCAGCAGCGCACTAGCGGGAGGTCCCGAGCAGTACTTC
>TRBV21-1|.|.|TRBJ2-7
CASSSHNPRDNSYEQYF
TGTGCCAGCAGCAGCCACAACCCCCGGGACAACTCCTACGAGCAGTACTTC
>TRBV6-5|TRBD1|.|TRBJ2-2
CASRPPTGTGELFF
TGTGCCAGCAGGCCTCCGACAGGGACCGGGGAGCTGTTTTTT
>TRBV6-6|.|.|TRBJ2-7
CASSIGVLNEQYF
TGTGCCAGCAGTATAGGGGTCCTGAACGAGCAGTACTTC
>TRBV6-6|TRBD1|few|TRBJ2-7
CASTGDRTYEQYF
TGTGCCAGCACCGGGGACAGAACCTACGAGCAGTACTTC
>TRBV29-1|.|.|TRBJ2-7
CSVERSGGVYEQYF
TGCAGCGTTGAGCGGAGCGGAGGGGTCTACGAGCAGTACTTC
>TRBV19|TRBD1|.|TRBJ1-1
CASSIWHRGGTEAFF
TGTGCCAGTAGTATATGGCACAGGGGAGGCACTGAAGCTTTCTTT
>TRBV18|TRBD1|.|TRBJ2-7
CASSPDRTWGSEQYF
TGTGCCAGCTCACCGGACAGGACTTGGGGGAGCGAGCAGTACTTC
>TRBV9|.|once|TRBJ1-3
CASSPPLGNTIYF
TGTGCCAGCAGCCCCCCCTTGGGAAACACCATATATTTT
>TRBV5-1|.|.|TRBJ1-1
CASSTLDPDRTEAFF
TGCGCCAGCAGCACCCTAGATCCTGACCGCACTGAAGCTTTCTTT
>TRBV29-1|TRBD1|.|TRBJ1-1
CSVVQGGVAEAFF
TGCAGCGTTGTCCAGGGGGGAGTAGCTGAAGCTTTCTTT
>TRBV7-2|TRBD2|.|TRBJ2-7
CASSLRLAGGREQYF
TGTGCCAGCAGCTTAAGGCTAGCGGGGGGCCGGGAGCAGTACTTC
>TRBV14|.|.|TRBJ2-1
CASSPAGSFQYNEQFF
TGTGCCAGCAGCCCCGCGGGCTCGTTCCAATACAATGAGCAGTTCTTC
>TRBV6-6|TRBD1|.|TRBJ1-5
CASSSRTGGQPQHF
TGTGCCAGCAGTTCCCGGACAGGGGGTCAGCCCCAGCATTTT
>TRBV27|.|.|TRBJ2-5
CASSLRGTQYF
TGTGCCAGCAGTTTGCGCGGGACCCAGTACTTC
>TRBV12-3/TRBV12-4|.|.|TRBJ1-1
CASSQNTEAFF
TGTGCCAGCAGCCAGAACACTGAAGCTTTCTTT
>TRBV4-1|.|few|TRBJ2-1
CASSQDGGESSYNEQFF
TGCGCCAGCAGCCAAGATGGAGGGGAAAGCTCCTACAATGAGCAGTTCTTC
>TRBV11-2|.|.|TRBJ2-7
CASSSGTRDYEQYF
TGTGCCAGCAGCTCGGGGACAAGAGACTACGAGCAGTACTTC
>TRBV19|TRBD2|.|TRBJ2-2
CASTGTSGRAGGELFF
TGTGCCAGTACCGGGACTAGCGGGAGGGCTGGCGGGGAGCTGTTTTTT
>TRBV28|TRBD1|.|TRBJ2-2
CASGGQGHTGELFF
TGTGCCAGCGGGGGACAGGGCCACACCGGGGAGCTGTTTTTT
>TRBV12-5|TRBD1|.|TRBJ2-7
CASGFGQGFYEQYF
TGTGCTAGTGGTTTTGGACAGGGGTTTTACGAGCAGTACTTC
>TRBV6-6|.|.|TRBJ2-7
CASTAGGLYHEQYF
TGTGCCAGCACCGCCGGGGGGCTGTACCACGAGCAGTACTTC
>TRBV6-6|.|.|TRBJ1-5
CATTLGGNQPQHF
TGTGCCACCACGCTAGGTGGCAATCAGCCCCAGCATTTT
>TRBV11-2|TRBD2|.|TRBJ2-7
CASSLGSGSPYEQYF
TGTGCCAGCAGCTTAGGTAGCGGGAGTCCCTACGAGCAGTACTTC
>TRBV27|.|.|TRBJ2-3
CASSAESWTVRSTDTQYF
TGTGCCAGCAGTGCCGAAAGTTGGACAGTCCGAAGCACAGATACGCAGTATTTT
>TRBV7-8|TRBD1|.|TRBJ1-5
CASSSKGTGFNQPQHF
TGTGCCAGCAGCTCAAAGGGGACAGGGTTCAATCAGCCCCAGCATTTT
>TRBV27|TRBD2|few|TRBJ2-1
CASSLSRAGGTNEQFF
TGTGCCAGCAGTTTATCGAGGGCGGGAGGGACGAATGAGCAGTTCTTC
>TRBV10-2|.|.|TRBJ2-2
CASSRQLENTGELFF
TGCGCCAGCAGCCGACAGCTTGAGAACACCGGGGAGCTGTTTTTT
>TRBV25-1|TRBD2|.|TRBJ2-3
CASSDNKGGRGDTQYF
TGTGCCAGCAGTGACAATAAGGGAGGGCGTGGAGATACGCAGTATTTT
>TRBV7-8|TRBD2|.|TRBJ2-3
CASSLAGGLAGGTQYF
TGTGCCAGCAGCTTAGCAGGGGGACTAGCGGGTGGTACGCAGTATTTT
>TRBV2|.|.|TRBJ2-1
CASRFGLNNEQFF
TGTGCCAGCAGGTTTGGCTTGAACAATGAGCAGTTCTTC
>TRBV2|.|.|TRBJ2-2
CASKFGTGNTGELFF
TGTGCCAGCAAATTCGGGACTGGAAACACCGGGGAGCTGTTTTTT
>TRBV6-6|.|.|TRBJ1-2
CASSYSGGADNYGYTF
TGTGCCAGCAGTTACTCGGGCGGGGCCGATAACTATGGCTACACCTTC
>TRBV14|.|.|TRBJ2-4
CASSPLGHIQYF
TGTGCCAGCAGCCCCCTTGGCCACATTCAGTACTTC
>TRBV18|.|.|TRBJ1-5
CASSQTGSNQPQHF
TGTGCCAGCTCACAAACAGGGTCGAACCAGCCCCAGCATTTT
>TRBV6-2/TRBV6-3|TRBD2|once|TRBJ2-1
CASSYPLQRGNNEQFF
TGTGCCAGCAGTTACCCCCTCCAGCGGGGGAACAATGAGCAGTTCTTC
>TRBV28|TRBD2|.|TRBJ2-3
CASRPLAGATDTQYF
TGTGCCAGCAGGCCCCTAGCGGGAGCGACAGATACGCAGTATTTT
>TRBV19|.|.|TRBJ1-6
CASRVKIEDSPLHF
TGTGCCAGTAGAGTCAAGATAGAAGATTCACCCCTCCACTTT
>TRBV6-5|.|.|TRBJ2-7
CASMGPSYEQYF
TGTGCCAGCATGGGGCCCTCCTACGAGCAGTACTTC
>TRBV7-8|TRBD2|.|TRBJ2-7
CASSSTMSGRIQKRYF
TGTGCCAGCAGCTCAACTATGAGCGGGAGGATTCAAAAGCGGTACTTC